The entry below gives a single T cell receptor beta chain sequence along with its context. The data were obtained in a study of blood T cell repertoires in COVID-19. The wider study: From the United States, Italy and Spain came samples of acute and convalescent COVID-19.

Those enrolled, adults aged roughly 18 to 95 years, came from 25 or so US areas. In the original analysis: Nucleated cell counts were estimated from reference gene primer amplification. Some clones are missing from TCRdb's copy, which holds only in-frame ones; the method was immunoSEQ multiplex PCR. V and J calls and clone size follow that table, whereas D and trimming were derived from the DNA. In the table there are some 260,000 clones, about nine tenths of which are singletons. The V and J ends lost 5 bases and 3 bases, in that order; junction bases with no gene match: 4. Germline values: CDR1 KGHSH, CDR2 LQKENI. There are 15 residues in the CDR3.

The receptor's source is a woman aged 30 to 39 with acute COVID-19. The sequenced sample was PBMCs or T cells enriched from blood (not recorded which). This rearrangement joins TRBV18 to TRBJ2-7, with TRBD2 identical over 13 bases. CDR3 region: CASSTGLAGVYEQYF. The CDR3 DNA follows: TGTGCCAGCTCAACAGGACTAGCGGGGGTCTACGAGCAGTACTTC.